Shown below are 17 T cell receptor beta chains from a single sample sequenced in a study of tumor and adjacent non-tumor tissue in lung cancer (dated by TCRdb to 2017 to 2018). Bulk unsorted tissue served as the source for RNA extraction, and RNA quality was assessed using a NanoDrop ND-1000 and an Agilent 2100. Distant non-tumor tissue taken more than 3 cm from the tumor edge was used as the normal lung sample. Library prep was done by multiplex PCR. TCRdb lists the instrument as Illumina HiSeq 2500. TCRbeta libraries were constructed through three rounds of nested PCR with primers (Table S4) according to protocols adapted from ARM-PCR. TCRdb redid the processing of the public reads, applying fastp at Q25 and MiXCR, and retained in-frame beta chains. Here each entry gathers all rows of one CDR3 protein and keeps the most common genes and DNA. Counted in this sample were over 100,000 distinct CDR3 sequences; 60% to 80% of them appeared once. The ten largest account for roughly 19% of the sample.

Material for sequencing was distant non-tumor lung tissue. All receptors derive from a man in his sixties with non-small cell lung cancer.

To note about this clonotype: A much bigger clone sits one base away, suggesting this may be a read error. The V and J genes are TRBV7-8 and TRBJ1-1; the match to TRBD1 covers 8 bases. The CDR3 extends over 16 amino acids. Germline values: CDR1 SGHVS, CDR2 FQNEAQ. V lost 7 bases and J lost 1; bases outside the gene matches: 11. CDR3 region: CASTSIWTGRNTEAFF. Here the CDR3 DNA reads TGTGCCAGCACCTCCATATGGACAGGGAGGAACACTGAAGCTTTCTTT.

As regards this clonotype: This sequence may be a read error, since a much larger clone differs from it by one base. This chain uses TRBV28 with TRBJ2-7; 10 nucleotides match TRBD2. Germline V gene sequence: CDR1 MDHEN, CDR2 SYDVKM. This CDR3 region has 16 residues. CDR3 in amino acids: CVSSLGSSGSPYEQYF. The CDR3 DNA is TGTGTCAGCAGTTTAGGATCTAGCGGGAGTCCCTACGAGCAGTACTTC. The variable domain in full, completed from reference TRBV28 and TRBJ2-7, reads DVKVTQSSRYLVKRTGEKVFLECVQDMDHENMFWYRQDPGLGLRLIYFSYDVKMKEKGDIPEGYSVSREKKERFSLILESASTNQTSMYLCVSSLGSSGSPYEQYFGPGTRLTVT.

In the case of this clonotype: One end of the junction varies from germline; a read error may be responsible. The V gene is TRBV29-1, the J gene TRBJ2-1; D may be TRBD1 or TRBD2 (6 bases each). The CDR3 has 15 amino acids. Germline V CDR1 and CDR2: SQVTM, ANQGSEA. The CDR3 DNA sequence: TGTAGCGTTAAATTCGGGGGCTACTCCTACAATGAGCAATTCTTC. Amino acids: CSVKFGGYSYNEQFF.

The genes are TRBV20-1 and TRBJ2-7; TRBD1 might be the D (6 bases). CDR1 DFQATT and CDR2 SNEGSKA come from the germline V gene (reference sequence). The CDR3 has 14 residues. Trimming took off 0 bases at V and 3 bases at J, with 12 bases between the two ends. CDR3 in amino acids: CSARDRKQGYEQYF. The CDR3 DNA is TGCAGTGCTAGAGATAGAAAACAGGGCTACGAGCAGTACTTC.

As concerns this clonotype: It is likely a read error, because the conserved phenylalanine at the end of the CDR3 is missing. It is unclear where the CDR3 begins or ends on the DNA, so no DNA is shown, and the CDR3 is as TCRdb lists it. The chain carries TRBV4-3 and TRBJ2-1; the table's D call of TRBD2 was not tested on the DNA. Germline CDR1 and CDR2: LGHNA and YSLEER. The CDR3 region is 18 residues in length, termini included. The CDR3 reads CASSQEGQGLAGKNEQLL.

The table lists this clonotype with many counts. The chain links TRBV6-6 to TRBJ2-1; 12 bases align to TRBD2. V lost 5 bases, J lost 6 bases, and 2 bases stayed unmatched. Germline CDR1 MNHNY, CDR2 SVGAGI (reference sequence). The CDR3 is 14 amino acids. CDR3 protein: CASSRTSGINEQFF. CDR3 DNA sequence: TGTGCCAGCAGTCGGACTAGCGGGATCAATGAGCAGTTCTTC.

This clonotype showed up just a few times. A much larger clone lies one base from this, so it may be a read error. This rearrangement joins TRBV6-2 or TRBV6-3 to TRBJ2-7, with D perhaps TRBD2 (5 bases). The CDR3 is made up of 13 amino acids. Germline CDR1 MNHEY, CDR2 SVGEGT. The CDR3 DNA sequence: TGTGTCAGCAGTTATCAGAGGGTGTACGAGCAGTACTTC. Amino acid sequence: CVSSYQRVYEQYF.

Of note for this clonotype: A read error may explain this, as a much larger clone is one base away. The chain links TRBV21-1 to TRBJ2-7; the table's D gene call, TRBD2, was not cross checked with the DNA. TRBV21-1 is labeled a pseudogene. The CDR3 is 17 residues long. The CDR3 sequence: CASTTRGTSQAAYEKYF. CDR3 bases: TGTGCCAGCACGACACGGGGGACTAGCCAGGCAGCCTACGAGAAGTACTTC.

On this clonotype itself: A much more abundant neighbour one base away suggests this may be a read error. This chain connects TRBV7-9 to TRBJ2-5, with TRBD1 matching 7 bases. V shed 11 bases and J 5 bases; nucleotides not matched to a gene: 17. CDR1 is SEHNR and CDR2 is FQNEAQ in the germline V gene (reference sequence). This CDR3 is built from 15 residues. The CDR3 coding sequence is TGTGCCTGCACTCAAGGGGGCGGCGTGGCGGAGACCCAGTACTTC. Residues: CACTQGGGVAETQYF.

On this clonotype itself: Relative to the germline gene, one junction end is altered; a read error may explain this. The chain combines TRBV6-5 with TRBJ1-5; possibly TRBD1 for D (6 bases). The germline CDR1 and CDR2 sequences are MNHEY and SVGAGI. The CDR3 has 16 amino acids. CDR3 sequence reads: CAISSQQGRGNQSQHF. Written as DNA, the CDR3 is TGTGCCATCAGCTCTCAACAGGGTAGAGGTAATCAGTCCCAGCATTTT.

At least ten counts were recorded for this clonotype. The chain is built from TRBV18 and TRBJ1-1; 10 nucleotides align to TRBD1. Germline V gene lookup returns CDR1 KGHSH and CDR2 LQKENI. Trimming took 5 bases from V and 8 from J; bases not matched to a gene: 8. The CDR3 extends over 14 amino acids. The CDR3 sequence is CASSMTGGWEEAFF. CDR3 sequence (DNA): TGTGCCAGCTCAATGACAGGGGGCTGGGAGGAAGCTTTCTTT.

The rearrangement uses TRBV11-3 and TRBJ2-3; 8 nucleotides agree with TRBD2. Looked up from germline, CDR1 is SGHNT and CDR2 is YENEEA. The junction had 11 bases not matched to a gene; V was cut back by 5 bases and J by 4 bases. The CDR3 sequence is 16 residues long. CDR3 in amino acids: CASSQRRGVRSDTQYF. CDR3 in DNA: TGTGCCAGCAGCCAAAGGCGGGGGGTCAGGTCAGATACGCAGTATTTT.

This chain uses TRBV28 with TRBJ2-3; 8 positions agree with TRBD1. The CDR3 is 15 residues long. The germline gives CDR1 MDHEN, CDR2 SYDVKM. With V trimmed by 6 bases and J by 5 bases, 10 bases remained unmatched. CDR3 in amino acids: CASRTGATLIDTQYF. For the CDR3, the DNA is TGTGCCAGCAGGACAGGGGCCACGCTTATAGATACGCAGTATTTT.

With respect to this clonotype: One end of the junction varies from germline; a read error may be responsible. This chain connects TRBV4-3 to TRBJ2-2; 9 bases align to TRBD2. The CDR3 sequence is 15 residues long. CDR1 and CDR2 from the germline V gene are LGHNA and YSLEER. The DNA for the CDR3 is TGCGCCAGCAACCCTAGCGGGACTGGCACCGGGGAGCTGTTATTT. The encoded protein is CASNPSGTGTGELLF.

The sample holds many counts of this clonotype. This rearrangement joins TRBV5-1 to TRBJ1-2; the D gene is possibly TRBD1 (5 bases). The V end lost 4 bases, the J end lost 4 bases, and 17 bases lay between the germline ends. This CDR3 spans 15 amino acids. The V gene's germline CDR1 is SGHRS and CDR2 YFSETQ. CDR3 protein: CASSLERGSPYGYTF. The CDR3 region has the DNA TGCGCCAGCAGCCTGGAAAGGGGTTCCCCCTATGGCTACACCTTC.

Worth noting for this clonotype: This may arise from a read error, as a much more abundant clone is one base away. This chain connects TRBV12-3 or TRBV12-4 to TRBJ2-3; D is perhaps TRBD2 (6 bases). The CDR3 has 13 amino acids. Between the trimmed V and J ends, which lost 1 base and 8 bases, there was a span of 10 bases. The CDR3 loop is CASSLGTIVTQYF. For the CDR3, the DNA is TGTGCCAGCAGTTTAGGGACTATAGTTACGCAGTATTTT.

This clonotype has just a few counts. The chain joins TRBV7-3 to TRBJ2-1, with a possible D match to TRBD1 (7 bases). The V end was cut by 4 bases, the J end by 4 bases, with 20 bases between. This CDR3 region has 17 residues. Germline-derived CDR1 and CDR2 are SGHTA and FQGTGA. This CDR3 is CASSYLPAGQPYNEQFF. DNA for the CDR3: TGTGCCAGCAGCTACCTTCCCGCGGGACAGCCATACAATGAGCAGTTCTTC. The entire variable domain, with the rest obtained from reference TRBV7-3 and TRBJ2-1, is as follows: GAGVSQTPSNKVTEKGKYVELRCDPISGHTALYWYRQSLGQGPEFLIYFQGTGAADDSGLPNDRFFAVRPEGSVSTLKIQRTERGDSAVYLCASSYLPAGQPYNEQFFGPGTRLTVL.